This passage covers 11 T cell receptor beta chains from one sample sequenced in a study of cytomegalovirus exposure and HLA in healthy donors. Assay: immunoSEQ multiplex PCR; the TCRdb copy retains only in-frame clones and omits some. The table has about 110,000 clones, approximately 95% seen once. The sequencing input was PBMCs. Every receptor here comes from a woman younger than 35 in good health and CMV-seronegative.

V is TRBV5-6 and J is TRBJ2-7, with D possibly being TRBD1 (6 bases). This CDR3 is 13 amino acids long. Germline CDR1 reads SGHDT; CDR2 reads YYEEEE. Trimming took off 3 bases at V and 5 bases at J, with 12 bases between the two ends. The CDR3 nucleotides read TGTGCCAGCAGCTCGAACAGGGCCCACGAGCAGTACTTC. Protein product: CASSSNRAHEQYF.

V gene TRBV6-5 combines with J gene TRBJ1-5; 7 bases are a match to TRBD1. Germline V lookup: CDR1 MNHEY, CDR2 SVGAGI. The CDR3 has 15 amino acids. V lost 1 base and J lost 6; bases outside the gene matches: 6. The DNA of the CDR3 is TGTGCCAGCAGTTACTTTCAACAGGGGAGTCAGCCCCAGCATTTT. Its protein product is CASSYFQQGSQPQHF.

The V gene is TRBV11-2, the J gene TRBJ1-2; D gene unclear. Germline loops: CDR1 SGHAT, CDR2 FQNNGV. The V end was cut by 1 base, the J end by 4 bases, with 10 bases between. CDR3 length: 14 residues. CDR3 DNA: TGTGCCAGCAGCTTAGGCGGGAGTCGCTATGGCTACACCTTC. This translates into CASSLGGSRYGYTF. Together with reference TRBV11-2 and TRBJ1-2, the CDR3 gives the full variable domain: EAGVAQSPRYKIIEKRQSVAFWCNPISGHATLYWYQQILGQGPKLLIQFQNNGVVDDSQLPKDRFSAERLKGVDSTLKIQPAKLEDSAVYLCASSLGGSRYGYTFGSGTRLTVV.

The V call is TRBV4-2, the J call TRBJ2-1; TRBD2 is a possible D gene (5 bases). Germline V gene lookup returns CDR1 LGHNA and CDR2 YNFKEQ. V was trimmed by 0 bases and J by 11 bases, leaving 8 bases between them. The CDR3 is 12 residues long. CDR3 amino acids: CASSQEEAQQFF. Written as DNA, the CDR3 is TGTGCCAGCAGCCAAGAGGAGGCGCAGCAGTTCTTC.

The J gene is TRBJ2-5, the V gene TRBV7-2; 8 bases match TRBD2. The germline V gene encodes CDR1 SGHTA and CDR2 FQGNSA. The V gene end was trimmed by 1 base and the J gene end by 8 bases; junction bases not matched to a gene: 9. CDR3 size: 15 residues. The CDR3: CASSLGGSGATTQYF. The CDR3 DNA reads TGTGCCAGCAGCTTAGGCGGTAGCGGGGCGACCACCCAGTACTTC. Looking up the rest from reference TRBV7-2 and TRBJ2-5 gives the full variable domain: GAGVSQSPSNKVTEKGKDVELRCDPISGHTALYWYRQSLGQGLEFLIYFQGNSAPDKSGLPSDRFSAERTGGSVSTLTIQRTQQEDSAVYLCASSLGGSGATTQYFGPGTRLLVL.

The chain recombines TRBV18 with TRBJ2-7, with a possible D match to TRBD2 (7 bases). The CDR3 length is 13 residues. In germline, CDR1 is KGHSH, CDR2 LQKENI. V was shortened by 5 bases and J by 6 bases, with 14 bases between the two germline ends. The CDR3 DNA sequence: TGTGCCAGCTCAGCCGGGGGGCTTTTCGAGCAGTACTTC. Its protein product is CASSAGGLFEQYF.

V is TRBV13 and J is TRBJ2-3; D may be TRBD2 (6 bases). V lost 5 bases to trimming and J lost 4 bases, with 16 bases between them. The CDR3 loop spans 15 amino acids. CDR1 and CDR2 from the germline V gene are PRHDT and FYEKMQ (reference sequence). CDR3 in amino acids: CASSVVRGLPDTQYF. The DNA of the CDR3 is TGTGCCAGCAGCGTCGTGCGGGGCCTTCCAGATACGCAGTATTTT.

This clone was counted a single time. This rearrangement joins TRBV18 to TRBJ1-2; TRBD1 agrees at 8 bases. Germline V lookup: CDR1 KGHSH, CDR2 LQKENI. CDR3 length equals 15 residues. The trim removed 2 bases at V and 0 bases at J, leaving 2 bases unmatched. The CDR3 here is CASSPDRGANYGYTF. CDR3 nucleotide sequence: TGTGCCAGCTCACCAGACAGGGGAGCTAACTATGGCTACACCTTC.

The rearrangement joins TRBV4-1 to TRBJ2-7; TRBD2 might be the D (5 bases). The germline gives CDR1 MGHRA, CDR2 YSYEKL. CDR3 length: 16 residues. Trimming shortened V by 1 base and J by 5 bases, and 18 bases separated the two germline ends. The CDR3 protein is CASSQVHLALRDEQYF. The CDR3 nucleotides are TGCGCCAGCAGCCAAGTACATCTAGCCCTTAGGGACGAGCAGTACTTC.

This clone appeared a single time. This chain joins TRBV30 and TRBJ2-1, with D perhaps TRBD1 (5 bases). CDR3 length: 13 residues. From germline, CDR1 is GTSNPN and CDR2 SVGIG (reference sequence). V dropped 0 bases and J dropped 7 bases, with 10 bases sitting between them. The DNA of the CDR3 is TGTGCCTGGAGTGTCATAGGGGTGAATGAGCAGTTCTTC. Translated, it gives CAWSVIGVNEQFF.

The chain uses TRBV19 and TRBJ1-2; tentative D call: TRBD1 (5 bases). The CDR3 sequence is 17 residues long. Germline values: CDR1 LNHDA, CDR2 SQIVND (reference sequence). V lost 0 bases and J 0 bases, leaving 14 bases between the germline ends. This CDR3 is CASSIDPGRVANYGYTF. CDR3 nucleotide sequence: TGTGCCAGTAGTATAGACCCCGGCAGGGTTGCTAACTATGGCTACACCTTC.